The clone carrying this TCR beta chain was detected a few times. Its antigen is currently unknown. V dropped 5 bases and J dropped 3 bases, with 9 bases sitting between them. This CDR3 comprises 12 residues. In germline, CDR1 is SGHRS, CDR2 YFSETQ. The data were taken from a study of blood T cells in healthy people across ages. Study-wide results and limits: TCR beta diversity correlated strongly with naive T cell percentage. Researchers judged that diversity estimates from one million T cells fell short of true values.

The second PCR ran about 6 to 12 cycles with a sample-barcoded 5' primer and J-beta primers. Carrying 12 random nucleotides, a template-switch adaptor labeled each individual cDNA molecule. All samples yielded 2.5 million or more CDR3-containing paired-end reads. TCRdb passed the 5' RACE reads through MiXCR, listing each CDR3 protein once. This sample has 1.5 million to 2 million distinct CDR3 sequences, with approximately 30% found just once. Sequenced material: blood. The rearrangement uses TRBV5-1 and TRBJ2-7, with D hard to call. The sequence was collected from a young woman in good health. CDR3 loop: CASRGEDYEQYF. CDR3 coding DNA: TGCGCCAGCAGAGGAGAGGACTACGAGCAGTACTTC.